The rows below give T cell receptor beta chains drawn from one sample of a study of identical twins. TCRdb ran MiXCR on the 5' RACE reads and lists one entry per CDR3 protein. The sample carries a few hundred thousand distinct CDR3 sequences, roughly 12% recorded once. This sample also appeared in a second study, on yellow fever vaccine responses in identical twins.

The sequenced material came from memory (CD45RO+) T cells sorted from blood. Source of these receptors: a woman under 30 in good health. Each CDR3 is given with its conserved first and last residue. D genes are given only for firm matches. Clone size is shown for a subset of rows, as once, few, many or a class of expanded clone.

v_gene: TRBV7-4
d_gene: TRBD2
abundance: many
j_gene: TRBJ2-7
CDR3aa: CATPWLAGVLEQYF
CDR3nt: TGTGCCACCCCGTGGCTAGCGGGAGTTCTCGAGCAGTACTTC

v_gene: TRBV3-1
d_gene: TRBD2
abundance: -
j_gene: TRBJ2-3
CDR3aa: CASSRGLAEFTDTQYF
CDR3nt: TGTGCCAGCAGCCGTGGACTAGCGGAGTTCACAGATACGCAGTATTTT

v_gene: TRBV20-1
d_gene: -
abundance: few
j_gene: TRBJ1-2
CDR3aa: CSARGGATIGYTF
CDR3nt: TGCAGTGCTAGAGGAGGGGCGACTATTGGCTACACCTTC

v_gene: TRBV5-1
d_gene: -
abundance: many
j_gene: TRBJ2-5
CDR3aa: CASSFRGGGGETQYF
CDR3nt: TGCGCCAGCAGCTTCCGCGGAGGGGGAGGAGAGACCCAGTACTTC

v_gene: TRBV11-2
d_gene: -
abundance: many
j_gene: TRBJ2-3
CDR3aa: CASSGAALGTQYF
CDR3nt: TGTGCCAGCAGTGGGGCCGCGCTAGGTACGCAGTATTTT

v_gene: TRBV6-4
d_gene: TRBD2
abundance: -
j_gene: TRBJ2-3
CDR3aa: CASSDSGGGADTQYF
CDR3nt: TGTGCCAGCAGTGACTCCGGTGGGGGGGCAGATACGCAGTATTTT

v_gene: TRBV11-2
d_gene: TRBD1
abundance: -
j_gene: TRBJ2-5
CDR3aa: CASSSDRVQTQYF
CDR3nt: TGTGCCAGCAGCTCCGACAGGGTGCAGACCCAGTACTTC

v_gene: TRBV7-2
d_gene: TRBD2
abundance: few
j_gene: TRBJ2-5
CDR3aa: CASSASGPKETQYF
CDR3nt: TGTGCCAGCAGCGCTAGCGGACCTAAAGAGACCCAGTACTTC

v_gene: TRBV10-3
d_gene: -
abundance: few
j_gene: TRBJ2-1
CDR3aa: CAISQTRLNEQFF
CDR3nt: TGTGCCATCAGTCAGACTAGGCTCAATGAGCAGTTCTTC

v_gene: TRBV2
d_gene: -
abundance: -
j_gene: TRBJ2-7
CDR3aa: CASRRLANYEQYF
CDR3nt: TGTGCCAGCAGAAGGTTGGCTAACTACGAGCAGTACTTC

v_gene: TRBV12-3/TRBV12-4
d_gene: -
abundance: few
j_gene: TRBJ2-3
CDR3aa: CASSLNRGTSTDTQYF
CDR3nt: TGTGCCAGCAGTTTAAACCGGGGGACTAGCACAGATACGCAGTATTTT

v_gene: TRBV20-1
d_gene: -
abundance: -
j_gene: TRBJ2-1
CDR3aa: CSAAQRSWGVYNEQFF
CDR3nt: TGCAGTGCCGCCCAGAGAAGCTGGGGAGTTTACAATGAGCAGTTCTTC

v_gene: TRBV19
d_gene: -
abundance: few
j_gene: TRBJ2-2
CDR3aa: CAGGTANTGELFF
CDR3nt: TGTGCCGGCGGGACAGCGAACACCGGGGAGCTGTTTTTT

v_gene: TRBV20-1
d_gene: TRBD2
abundance: -
j_gene: TRBJ2-1
CDR3aa: CSAQRDDRNEQFF
CDR3nt: TGCAGTGCTCAGCGGGACGACCGCAATGAGCAGTTCTTC

v_gene: TRBV12-3/TRBV12-4
d_gene: -
abundance: -
j_gene: TRBJ2-7
CDR3aa: CASSSPGPFYEQYF
CDR3nt: TGTGCCAGCAGTTCCCCGGGACCATTCTACGAGCAGTACTTC

v_gene: TRBV11-1
d_gene: -
abundance: few
j_gene: TRBJ2-1
CDR3aa: CASSLLDGKSYNEQFF
CDR3nt: TGTGCCAGCAGCTTGCTGGACGGGAAGAGCTACAATGAGCAGTTCTTC

v_gene: TRBV12-3/TRBV12-4
d_gene: TRBD2
abundance: -
j_gene: TRBJ2-7
CDR3aa: CASSPSGVAPYEQYF
CDR3nt: TGTGCCAGCAGTCCGAGCGGGGTTGCCCCCTACGAGCAGTACTTC

v_gene: TRBV12-3/TRBV12-4
d_gene: TRBD1
abundance: many
j_gene: TRBJ2-7
CDR3aa: CASSLRQGNEQYF
CDR3nt: TGTGCCAGCAGTTTAAGACAGGGGAACGAGCAGTACTTC

v_gene: TRBV7-9
d_gene: -
abundance: many
j_gene: TRBJ1-2
CDR3aa: CASSLASGFGYTF
CDR3nt: TGTGCCAGCAGCTTAGCGTCAGGTTTTGGCTACACCTTC

v_gene: TRBV7-9
d_gene: -
abundance: -
j_gene: TRBJ1-1
CDR3aa: CASTTGGGADTEAFF
CDR3nt: TGTGCCAGCACAACTGGGGGAGGGGCCGACACTGAAGCTTTCTTT

v_gene: TRBV5-1
d_gene: -
abundance: many
j_gene: TRBJ1-5
CDR3aa: CASSLEGQLNQPQHF
CDR3nt: TGCGCCAGCAGCTTGGAGGGGCAGCTTAATCAGCCCCAGCATTTT

v_gene: TRBV10-3
d_gene: TRBD2
abundance: few
j_gene: TRBJ2-2
CDR3aa: CAISSTGLAGTGELFF
CDR3nt: TGTGCCATCAGTTCTACCGGACTAGCGGGGACCGGGGAGCTGTTTTTT

v_gene: TRBV4-1
d_gene: -
abundance: few
j_gene: TRBJ2-6
CDR3aa: CASSQEGRTSGANVLTF
CDR3nt: TGCGCCAGCAGCCAAGAAGGACGGACCTCTGGGGCCAACGTCCTGACTTTC

v_gene: TRBV10-1
d_gene: -
abundance: few
j_gene: TRBJ2-7
CDR3aa: CASSESKAIQYF
CDR3nt: TGCGCCAGCAGTGAGTCCAAGGCGATACAGTACTTC

v_gene: TRBV10-3
d_gene: -
abundance: -
j_gene: TRBJ1-1
CDR3aa: CALCFFGRFEGVDTEAFF
CDR3nt: TGTGCCCTCTGTTTTTTCGGTCGTTTTGAGGGTGTGGACACTGAAGCTTTCTTT

v_gene: TRBV27
d_gene: -
abundance: once
j_gene: TRBJ2-7
CDR3aa: CASSLVGAISYEQYF
CDR3nt: TGTGCCAGCAGTTTAGTGGGGGCAATTTCCTACGAGCAGTACTTC

v_gene: TRBV7-3
d_gene: -
abundance: -
j_gene: TRBJ2-2
CDR3aa: CASSLFLNTGELFF
CDR3nt: TGTGCCAGCAGCCTGTTCTTGAACACCGGGGAGCTGTTTTTT

v_gene: TRBV29-1
d_gene: TRBD1
abundance: many
j_gene: TRBJ1-1
CDR3aa: CSVRTGLGEAFF
CDR3nt: TGCAGCGTAAGGACAGGGCTAGGGGAAGCTTTCTTT

v_gene: TRBV24-1
d_gene: -
abundance: -
j_gene: TRBJ2-1
CDR3aa: CATRSPSSYNEQFF
CDR3nt: TGTGCCACCAGAAGCCCGAGCTCCTACAATGAGCAGTTCTTC

v_gene: TRBV25-1
d_gene: -
abundance: -
j_gene: TRBJ2-2
CDR3aa: CASSDLKNTGELFF
CDR3nt: TGTGCCAGCAGTGATCTTAAGAACACCGGGGAGCTGTTTTTT

v_gene: TRBV4-3
d_gene: TRBD2
abundance: many
j_gene: TRBJ2-7
CDR3aa: CASSLGRGEPYEQYF
CDR3nt: TGCGCCAGCAGCCTAGGCCGGGGGGAGCCCTACGAGCAGTACTTC

v_gene: TRBV12-3/TRBV12-4
d_gene: TRBD1
abundance: -
j_gene: TRBJ2-1
CDR3aa: CASRWGQRYNEQFF
CDR3nt: TGTGCCAGCAGATGGGGACAGAGATACAATGAGCAGTTCTTC